A selection of T cell receptor beta chains follows, all from one sample in a study of CD8 T cells in ankylosing spondylitis. TCRdb passed the 5' RACE reads through MiXCR, listing each CDR3 protein once. The repertoire has hundreds of thousands of distinct CDR3 sequences, roughly a quarter of them found once; the top ten carry about 0.92%. Sequences were obtained from blood, either unsorted or a sorted T cell fraction (not recorded which). All receptors come from a male donor with ankylosing spondylitis. Both conserved end residues are part of each CDR3. The D gene is left open where the match is weak. Size values are once, few and many counts, or a class for expanded clones, and some rows have none.

d_call,v_call,clone_size,j_call,cdr3_nt,cdr3_aa
TRBD2,TRBV24-1,-,TRBJ2-1,TGTGCCACCAGTGGTGGACTAGCGGGAGGGCGAAGCTCCTACAATGAGCAGTTCTTC,CATSGGLAGGRSSYNEQFF
-,TRBV4-1,-,TRBJ2-1,TGCGCCAGCAGCCCCAGTAAGAGTGTGGGGCTCTACAATGAGCAGTTCTTC,CASSPSKSVGLYNEQFF
-,TRBV7-9,few,TRBJ2-3,TGTGCCAGCAGCCGCGAAGGGGGGACGCAGTATTTT,CASSREGGTQYF
-,TRBV29-1,few,TRBJ1-1,TGCAGCGTACGTTGGACTGCGAACACTGAAGCTTTCTTT,CSVRWTANTEAFF
-,TRBV20-1,few,TRBJ2-5,TGCAGTGCTAGAGATTATCTGGGGGCGGTTCGGGAGACCCAGTACTTC,CSARDYLGAVRETQYF
-,TRBV6-1,few,TRBJ1-3,TGTGCCAGCAGTGAAGCCCTGGCAGCTGGAAACACCATATATTTT,CASSEALAAGNTIYF
-,TRBV20-1,-,TRBJ1-3,TGCAGTGCTAGAGGGCTCCACAGACTTGACTCTGGAAACACCATATATTTT,CSARGLHRLDSGNTIYF
-,TRBV7-9,-,TRBJ2-1,TGTGCCAGCAGCTTATGGTACCTTGACAATGAGCAGTTCTTC,CASSLWYLDNEQFF
-,TRBV7-2,many,TRBJ2-7,TGTGCCAGCACCATCGTGCCTAGCTCCTACGAGCAGTACTTC,CASTIVPSSYEQYF
TRBD2,TRBV3-1,many,TRBJ2-4,TGTGCCAGCAGCAGGCCGACGGGACTAGCGGGAGAAAACATTCAGTACTTC,CASSRPTGLAGENIQYF
-,TRBV6-2/TRBV6-3,few,TRBJ1-1,TGTGCCAGCAGTTACTCAGGGGCCCAGCTTGAAGCTTTCTTT,CASSYSGAQLEAFF
-,TRBV7-9,-,TRBJ1-1,TGTGCCAGCAGCCCCAATCACCTCAGGGATGGCGACACTGAAGCTTTCTTT,CASSPNHLRDGDTEAFF
-,TRBV3-1,-,TRBJ1-4,TGTGCCAGCAGCCCCGGCCCATCGGCTAATGAAAAACTGTTTTTT,CASSPGPSANEKLFF
-,TRBV20-1,-,TRBJ2-4,TGCAGTGCTAGGAGTCGTCCCCTAGCCAAAAACATTCAGTACTTC,CSARSRPLAKNIQYF
-,TRBV7-2,few,TRBJ2-3,TGTGCCAGCAGCTCTGAATACACAGATACGCAGTATTTT,CASSSEYTDTQYF
-,TRBV5-1,few,TRBJ1-5,TGCGCCAGCAGCTTCTCCGGGGCGAAACTGGGGGAGCCCCAGCATTTT,CASSFSGAKLGEPQHF
TRBD1,TRBV7-9,few,TRBJ2-1,TGTGCCAGCAGTTCCACAGGGGCAGGAAATGAGCAGTTCTTC,CASSSTGAGNEQFF
-,TRBV12-3/TRBV12-4,few,TRBJ2-3,TGTGCCTCGAAGAAGGGGCAGAAAGATACGCAGTATTTT,CASKKGQKDTQYF
-,TRBV7-9,-,TRBJ2-5,TGTGCCAGCAGCCCCGGGACGGCCCGGGAGACCCAGTACTTC,CASSPGTARETQYF
-,TRBV12-3/TRBV12-4,few,TRBJ2-5,TGTGCCAGCAGATCTCCCGGGACTTTCCAAGAGACCCAGTACTTC,CASRSPGTFQETQYF
-,TRBV12-3/TRBV12-4,-,TRBJ1-2,TGTGCCAGCAGCCGGGACCTCGGGGGCTACACCTTC,CASSRDLGGYTF
-,TRBV7-2,many,TRBJ1-1,TGTGCCAGCAGCCCCCGAGACTCCAGAACAGGGACTGAAGCTTTCTTT,CASSPRDSRTGTEAFF
-,TRBV18,-,TRBJ2-6,TGTGCCAGCTCATCCTTTCCTACCGTGGGGGCTCTACTGTCTGGGGCCAACGTCCTGACTTTC,CASSSFPTVGALLSGANVLTF
-,TRBV7-2,-,TRBJ2-4,TGTGCCAGCAGCCTCGACGTCGGAGTCCAAAACATTCAGTACTTC,CASSLDVGVQNIQYF
-,TRBV7-2,-,TRBJ1-1,TGTGCCAGCAGCCTACCAGAGGGGAACACTGAAGCTTTCTTT,CASSLPEGNTEAFF
TRBD1,TRBV9,many,TRBJ2-5,TGTGCCAGCAGCGCACGCAGGGGGCTTCAGGAGACCCAGTACTTC,CASSARRGLQETQYF
-,TRBV20-1,few,TRBJ2-3,TGCAGTGCTAGAGTAGCCTTGGGTGGGGTCACAGATACGCAGTATTTT,CSARVALGGVTDTQYF
-,TRBV20-1,few,TRBJ1-1,TGCAGTGCTGTTTCAATGGACACTGAAGCTTTCTTT,CSAVSMDTEAFF
-,TRBV12-3/TRBV12-4,-,TRBJ1-5,TGTGCCAGCACTCCAACGGGGGAGGGTTATAGCAATCAGCCCCAGCATTTT,CASTPTGEGYSNQPQHF
TRBD1,TRBV5-1,few,TRBJ2-2,TGCGCCAGCAGCTCGGGACAGGACACCGGGGAGCTGTTTTTT,CASSSGQDTGELFF
-,TRBV20-1,-,TRBJ1-5,TGCAGTGCTAGAGATACTCTGCCGGGACGTCGGGTTAGCAATCAGCCCCAGCATTTT,CSARDTLPGRRVSNQPQHF
-,TRBV29-1,few,TRBJ2-2,TGCAGCGCCCGAAGGGAGAACACCGGGGAGCTGTTTTTT,CSARRENTGELFF
-,TRBV12-3/TRBV12-4,-,TRBJ1-2,TGTGCCAGCAGCGAAACAGGGATGTTGGGCTACACCTTC,CASSETGMLGYTF
-,TRBV15,-,TRBJ2-1,TGTGCCACCAGAAGAGGCGGGACTGCGACCCATGAGCAGTTCTTC,CATRRGGTATHEQFF
-,TRBV20-1,many,TRBJ2-5,TGCAGTGCTAGGGACCAAGAGACCCAGTACTTC,CSARDQETQYF
TRBD1,TRBV6-5,-,TRBJ2-3,TGTGCCAGCGGGACAGGGTATACGCAGTATTTT,CASGTGYTQYF
TRBD1,TRBV30,-,TRBJ2-5,TGTGCCTGGAGGCCGGACAGGCTGGGGACCCAGTACTTC,CAWRPDRLGTQYF
-,TRBV20-1,-,TRBJ1-5,TGCAGTGCTAGCGGCAGGAGCTTCGGTCTGCCCCAGCATTTT,CSASGRSFGLPQHF
-,TRBV4-2,-,TRBJ2-3,TGTGCCAGCAGCCCCATGGGTGCAGATACGCAGTATTTT,CASSPMGADTQYF
-,TRBV11-2,few,TRBJ2-1,TGTGCCATCACGAATGGCGGATACAATGAGCAGTTCTTC,CAITNGGYNEQFF
TRBD2,TRBV11-2,-,TRBJ2-1,TGTGCCAGCAGCAGAGGTTTTCTAGCGGGAGGGAAGGATGAGCAGTTCTTC,CASSRGFLAGGKDEQFF
-,TRBV7-9,-,TRBJ2-1,TGTGCCAGCAGCTTAACCCGCGGATACAATGAGCAGTTCTTC,CASSLTRGYNEQFF